This TCR beta chain was identified during a study of cytomegalovirus exposure and HLA in healthy donors. CDR3 length equals 18 residues. CDR1 LGHNA and CDR2 YNFKEQ come from the germline V gene. V was clipped by 2 bases and J by 2 bases; unmatched bases: 11. Use of 60 Vbeta and 13 Jbeta primers characterized the PCR. TCRdb's copy holds only in-frame clones and misses some; the assay was immunoSEQ multiplex PCR. The sample includes 110,000 to 150,000 clones, 70% seen only once; the top ten take 2% to 2.5%. The source material was PBMCs. The genes are TRBV4-2 and TRBJ1-5; TRBD1 aligns across 8 bases. This clonotype originated in a woman in her sixties in good health and CMV-seropositive. This CDR3 reads CASSQFWQGASGNQPQHF. The CDR3 DNA reads as TGTGCCAGCAGCCAATTTTGGCAGGGGGCTTCAGGCAATCAGCCCCAGCATTTT.